This paragraph covers one T cell receptor (beta chain) sequence. CDR3 length equals 13 residues. CDR1 and CDR2 from the germline V gene are DFQATT and SNEGSKA (reference sequence). The V and J ends lost 5 bases and 2 bases respectively, with 11 bases between them. TCRdb used MiXCR to reprocess the RT-PCR reads, holding one entry per CDR3 protein. The table shows fewer than 800,000 distinct CDR3 sequences, with 12% to 15% occurring only once. The chain couples TRBV20-1 to TRBJ2-3, with D perhaps matching TRBD2 (6 bases). The origin of this receptor is a female donor in good health, serving as a healthy control. Source material: memory CD4+ T cells from blood. The CDR3 loop reads CSAGSGFTDTQYF. The CDR3 DNA follows: TGCAGTGCTGGTAGCGGTTTCACAGATACGCAGTATTTT.